This T cell receptor (beta chain) was sequenced for a study of blood T cells in healthy people across ages. Study-wide results and caveats: In these data, TCR beta diversity tracked strongly with naive T cell percentage.

This clonotype has just a few counts. Its antigen remains unidentified. The donors, aged about 6 to 95, were healthy Caucasians from Russia. This CDR3 has 15 residues. Germline V lookup: CDR1 MRHNA, CDR2 SNTAGT. The J segment lost 0 bases and the V segment lost 6 bases, leaving 7 bases of the junction unmatched. Combining a sample-barcoded 5' primer with a J-beta primer mix, a second PCR ran for 7 to 11 cycles. All cDNA molecules were each tagged by a template-switch adaptor with 12 random nucleotides. Via MiXCR, TCRdb re-called the 5' RACE reads, giving one row per CDR3 protein. The sample records 1.5 million or so distinct CDR3 sequences, roughly two fifths being singletons.

The specimen was blood. The V and J genes are TRBV6-4 and TRBJ2-7, with 8 bases fitting TRBD1. The receptor comes from a woman aged 18-29 years in good health. The CDR3 DNA follows: TGTGCCAGCAGCGTTAACAGGGGGAGCTCCTACGAGCAGTACTTC. It is translated as CASSVNRGSSYEQYF.